These 18 T cell receptor beta chains came from one sample sequenced in a study of CD8 T cells in Susac syndrome. Random-hexamer reverse transcription was applied to roughly 0.5 to 1 ug RNA. Each CDR3 protein gets one entry after TCRdb re-called the immunoSEQ multiplex PCR reads with MiXCR. The profile covers 200,000 or so distinct CDR3 sequences, with about 95% appearing a single time and roughly 0.088% taken by the ten largest. Material: CD4+ T cells from PBMCs. All receptors derive from a human donor with multiple sclerosis.

The chain joins TRBV30 to TRBJ1-1; D call uncertain. This CDR3 contains 13 residues. The V and J ends lost 0 bases and 1 base respectively, with 6 bases between them. In germline, CDR1 is GTSNPN, CDR2 SVGIG (reference sequence). CDR3 loop: CAWSVHPNTEAFF. For the CDR3, the DNA is TGTGCCTGGAGTGTACACCCGAACACTGAAGCTTTCTTT.

CDR3 bases: TGCAGTGCTACTCCGGGACACCCGGCGGAAAAACTGTTTTTT. Its protein product is CSATPGHPAEKLFF. The chain links TRBV20-1 to TRBJ1-4; perhaps TRBD1 as D (6 bases). Between the trimmed V and J ends, which lost 4 bases and 8 bases, there was a span of 17 bases. The CDR3 loop spans 14 amino acids. Germline V gene sequence: CDR1 DFQATT, CDR2 SNEGSKA (reference sequence).

The V call is TRBV12-3 or TRBV12-4, the J call TRBJ2-5, with D possibly called TRBD1 or TRBD2 (5 bases each). The CDR3 consists of 15 residues. Trimming removed 3 bases from V and 4 bases from J, with 15 bases in between. The CDR3 DNA is TGTGCCAGCAGTTTCTCCAGGGAGCGGCGAGAGACCCAGTACTTC. Encoded protein: CASSFSRERRETQYF.

This clonotype turned up a few times. The chain recombines TRBV3-1 with TRBJ2-2, with TRBD1 identical over 8 bases. The V segment lost 4 bases and the J segment 1 base; nucleotides outside the gene matches: 2. Germline CDR1 LGHDT, CDR2 YNNKEL (reference sequence). The CDR3 sequence is 15 residues long. The CDR3 spells CASSPGTGNTGELFF. CDR3 coding DNA: TGTGCCAGCAGCCCAGGGACAGGGAACACCGGGGAGCTGTTTTTT.

The rearrangement joins TRBV6-6 to TRBJ1-2; TRBD1 might be the D (5 bases). V dropped 5 bases and J dropped 5 bases, with 12 bases sitting between them. Germline values: CDR1 MNHNY, CDR2 SVGAGI (reference sequence). The CDR3 sequence is 13 residues long. CDR3 protein: CASSQLGGYGYTF. CDR3 DNA: TGTGCCAGCAGTCAACTTGGGGGATATGGCTACACCTTC.

The chain is built from TRBV20-1 and TRBJ2-1, with 11 bases lining up with TRBD2. The CDR3 sequence is 14 residues long. Trimming took 5 bases from V and 4 from J; bases not matched to a gene: 4. Germline lookup yields CDR1 DFQATT and CDR2 SNEGSKA (reference sequence). In nucleotides, the CDR3 is TGCAGTGCTGAAGGGACTAGCGGTTACAATGAGCAGTTCTTC. It specifies CSAEGTSGYNEQFF.

The rearrangement joins TRBV27 to TRBJ2-2; 11 nucleotides agree with TRBD2. From germline, CDR1 is MNHEY and CDR2 SMNVEV (reference sequence). The ends lost 5 bases at V and 0 bases at J; junction bases unmatched: 8. CDR3 length: 18 residues. CDR3 nucleotide sequence: TGTGCCAGCAGTCCCGGCGAGACTAGCGGGGCGAACACCGGGGAGCTGTTTTTT. The encoded protein is CASSPGETSGANTGELFF.

The chain employs TRBV24-1 and TRBJ2-1; 8 nucleotides align to TRBD2. CDR3 size: 13 residues. CDR1 and CDR2 (germline): KGHDR, SFDVKD. V trimming: 6 bases; J trimming: 7 bases; junction bases outside the gene matches: 4. CDR3 region: CATSTAGVNEQFF. In DNA, the CDR3 is TGTGCCACCAGTACAGCGGGAGTGAATGAGCAGTTCTTC.

The rearrangement joins TRBV3-1 to TRBJ2-3, with D hard to call. Trimming pared 1 base from V and 0 bases from J, leaving 5 bases between. Germline lookup yields CDR1 LGHDT and CDR2 YNNKEL (reference sequence). The CDR3 sequence is 14 residues long. DNA of the CDR3: TGTGCCAGCAGCCAAGTCTACAGCACAGATACGCAGTATTTT. Amino acids: CASSQVYSTDTQYF.

This clonotype appeared a single time. V usage is TRBV5-4 and J usage is TRBJ2-7; a weak D match, TRBD2 (6 bases). CDR1 and CDR2 from the germline V gene are SGHNT and YYREEE (reference sequence). V was cut by 5 bases and J by 2 bases, with 14 bases left in between. The CDR3 is made up of 14 amino acids. The CDR3: CASRNRDSPYEQYF. CDR3 sequence (DNA): TGTGCCAGCAGGAACCGGGACTCACCCTACGAGCAGTACTTC.

CDR3 nucleotide sequence: TGTGCCAGCATGCGGCAGCAAGAGACCCAGTACTTC. Amino acid sequence: CASMRQQETQYF. V gene TRBV6-6 combines with J gene TRBJ2-5; D remains ambiguous. The CDR3 is 12 residues long. Germline CDR1 and CDR2: MNHNY and SVGAGI (reference sequence). Between the trimmed V and J ends, which lost 7 bases and 2 bases, there was a span of 8 bases.

V gene TRBV20-1 combines with J gene TRBJ1-4, with 7 positions matching TRBD1. Germline trimming cut 3 bases from V and 10 bases from J; bases unmatched to any gene: 5. The CDR3 sequence is 12 residues long. CDR1 and CDR2 from the germline V gene are DFQATT and SNEGSKA (reference sequence). In nucleotides, the CDR3 is TGCAGTGCTAGTCGACAGGGCGGAAAACTGTTTTTT. It is translated as CSASRQGGKLFF.

V is TRBV3-1 and J is TRBJ1-2, with TRBD1 identical over 7 bases. Losses at the gene ends were 2 bases for V and 7 bases for J; bases not matched to a gene: 7. The length of the CDR3 is 14 residues. Germline CDR1 and CDR2: LGHDT and YNNKEL (reference sequence). CDR3 nucleotide sequence: TGTGCCAGCAGCCAAAATGACAGGGTAATTGGCTACACCTTC. Protein product: CASSQNDRVIGYTF.

V and J are TRBV15 and TRBJ2-7; no clear D. Germline V gene data show CDR1 as LNHNV and CDR2 as YYDKDF (reference sequence). CDR3 length equals 13 residues. V gave up 4 bases and J gave up 3 bases, with 10 bases separating them. CDR3 in DNA: TGTGCCACCAGCAAGGTCCCGGTCTACGAGCAGTACTTC. It specifies CATSKVPVYEQYF.

The rearrangement joins TRBV20-1 to TRBJ2-5; possibly TRBD2 for D (5 bases). The CDR3 runs to 12 residues. The germline V and J ends were trimmed by 0 bases and 14 bases, with 16 bases remaining between them. Looked up from germline, CDR1 is DFQATT and CDR2 is SNEGSKA (reference sequence). In DNA form, the CDR3 reads TGCAGTGCTAGAGATCGTAGTACTAGAGTCTACTTC. Translated, it gives CSARDRSTRVYF.

The chain combines TRBV6-5 with TRBJ2-1; unclear D gene. Trimming left V 0 bases short and J 9 bases short, with 9 bases between. Germline assignment: CDR1 MNHEY and CDR2 SVGAGI. CDR3 length equals 13 residues. Here the CDR3 reads CASSYSSWGEQFF. For the CDR3, the DNA is TGTGCCAGCAGTTACTCGTCGTGGGGTGAGCAGTTCTTC.

The genes are TRBV19 and TRBJ2-7, with D possibly being TRBD2 (5 bases). V shed 11 bases and J shed 9 bases, with 17 bases lying between them. The germline CDR1 and CDR2 sequences are LNHDA and SQIVND (reference sequence). CDR3 length: 11 amino acids. CDR3 coding DNA: TGTGCCTCTTCGGACTGGTCTAGGCAGTACTTC. Protein sequence: CASSDWSRQYF.

CDR3 nucleotides: TGCAGTGCCCTACCCGGGACTGAAGAGACCCAGTACTTC. Amino acid sequence: CSALPGTEETQYF. This sequence joins TRBV20-1 and TRBJ2-5, with a weak D call TRBD2 (6 bases). This CDR3 is built from 13 residues. Between the trimmed V and J ends, which lost 6 bases and 3 bases, there was a span of 14 bases. In germline, CDR1 is DFQATT, CDR2 SNEGSKA (reference sequence).